These T cell receptor beta chains were read from a single sample in a study of cytomegalovirus exposure and HLA in healthy donors. Clones were sequenced by immunoSEQ multiplex PCR, and TCRdb holds only the in-frame ones, with some missing. The repertoire holds approximately 190,000 clones, around 80% seen once, with 2.1% in the top ten. The sample consisted of PBMCs. The origin of the receptors is a woman aged 18-29 years in good health and CMV-seropositive. Both conserved end residues are part of each CDR3. D genes are given only for firm matches. A clone size is listed for some rows: how often the clone was seen (once, few, many), or a class if it is expanded.

J gene,V gene,clone size,D gene,CDR3 DNA,CDR3 protein
TRBJ2-3,TRBV4-3,NA,TRBD2,TGCGCCAGCAGCCAAGATCCGACTAGCGGGGGGAGCACAGATACGCAGTATTTT,CASSQDPTSGGSTDTQYF
TRBJ1-1,TRBV6-4,NA,NA,TGTGCCAGCATTGAGGGCTTCAGAGTGAGTGCTGAAGCTTTCTTT,CASIEGFRVSAEAFF
TRBJ1-5,TRBV27,NA,TRBD1,TGTGCCAGCAGTAAAGGCCGGGGACAGGCCCCGGGGCCCCAGCATTTT,CASSKGRGQAPGPQHF
TRBJ2-5,TRBV11-3,NA,NA,TGTGCCAGCAGCCCAGGGGCCGTCCAAGAGACCCAGTACTTC,CASSPGAVQETQYF
TRBJ1-1,TRBV6-5,NA,TRBD1,TGTGCCAGCAGGGACAGGGGCCTGGGGAACACTGAAGCTTTCTTT,CASRDRGLGNTEAFF
TRBJ2-7,TRBV28,NA,NA,TGTGCCAGCAGTCAACTCTACGAGCAGTACTTC,CASSQLYEQYF
TRBJ2-5,TRBV6-5,NA,NA,TGTGCCAGCAGTACTCGGGAGACCCAGTACTTC,CASSTRETQYF
TRBJ2-1,TRBV4-3,NA,TRBD2,TGCGCCAGCAGCCCAGAAGCGGGGAACTACAATGAGCAGTTCTTC,CASSPEAGNYNEQFF
TRBJ1-1,TRBV5-5,NA,NA,TGTGCCAGCAGCTTGTTGGCGAACACTGAAGCTTTCTTT,CASSLLANTEAFF
TRBJ2-7,TRBV28,NA,TRBD1,TGTGCCAGCAGTTCCGGGACAGCCTCGTCCGAGCAGTACTTC,CASSSGTASSEQYF
TRBJ1-6,TRBV7-8,NA,NA,TGTGCCAGCAGCTTAGAGAGGGGGAATTCACCCCTCCACTTT,CASSLERGNSPLHF
TRBJ1-2,TRBV30,NA,NA,TGTGCCTGGAGTGTGGAAGGGGCCTATGGCTACACCTTC,CAWSVEGAYGYTF
TRBJ1-1,TRBV7-8,NA,TRBD1,TGTGCCAGCAGCCCTTTTGACAGGGGGGTTAACACTGAAGCTTTCTTT,CASSPFDRGVNTEAFF
TRBJ2-2,TRBV7-9,once,TRBD1,TGTGCCAGCAGCCCCCGAGGGACAGGTAAGAACACCGGGGAGCTGTTTTTT,CASSPRGTGKNTGELFF
TRBJ1-1,TRBV4-2,NA,NA,TGTGCCAGCAGCCAAGTCTTGAACGGTGAAGCTTTCTTT,CASSQVLNGEAFF
TRBJ1-3,TRBV11-2,NA,NA,TGTGCCAGCAGCCGGGTCGGGTACTCTGGAAACACCATATATTTT,CASSRVGYSGNTIYF
TRBJ1-5,TRBV5-6,NA,TRBD1,TGTGCCAGCAGCCGGGGGACAGGGGATAGCAATCAGCCCCAGCATTTT,CASSRGTGDSNQPQHF
TRBJ2-1,TRBV19,NA,TRBD1,TGTGCCAGTTGGGACAGGGGATACAATGAGCAGTTCTTC,CASWDRGYNEQFF
TRBJ1-1,TRBV7-2,NA,TRBD1,TGTGCCAGCAGCTTAGACGCAGGGGGCACTGAAGCTTTCTTT,CASSLDAGGTEAFF
TRBJ2-1,TRBV2,NA,NA,TGTGCCAGCAGTGATCGGGTGAACAATGAGCAGTTCTTC,CASSDRVNNEQFF
TRBJ2-1,TRBV29-1,NA,TRBD1,TGCAGCGTTGAGCCGGGACAGGGGATGAATGAGCAGTTCTTC,CSVEPGQGMNEQFF
TRBJ1-1,TRBV7-6,NA,NA,TGTGCCAGCAGCTCCCAGGGGACGGCTCCGAACACTGAAGCTTTCTTT,CASSSQGTAPNTEAFF
TRBJ2-7,TRBV7-9,NA,TRBD1,TGTGCCAGCAGCTCCGAACAGGGGTCGGCCTACGAGCAGTACTTC,CASSSEQGSAYEQYF
TRBJ2-5,TRBV5-5,NA,NA,TGTGCCAGCAGCTTCGGGGGTGGAGAGACCCAGTACTTC,CASSFGGGETQYF